A single sample gave rise to the 27 T cell receptor beta chains below, sequenced in a study of CD8 T cells in ankylosing spondylitis. TCRdb independently ran MiXCR on the 5' RACE reads; one entry per CDR3 protein. The sample contains about 160,000 distinct CDR3 sequences, approximately 44% of which appear only once. Specimen: synovial fluid, either unsorted or a sorted T cell fraction (not recorded which). These receptors were collected from a male donor with ankylosing spondylitis.

The chain recombines TRBV20-1 with TRBJ2-2, with D perhaps matching TRBD2 (5 bases). Germline CDR1 DFQATT, CDR2 SNEGSKA (reference sequence). Trimming took 0 bases from V and 3 from J, leaving 11 bases between them. The CDR3 length is 15 residues. This chain's CDR3 is CSAREEGRDTGELFF. CDR3 sequence (DNA): TGCAGTGCTAGAGAAGAGGGTAGAGACACCGGGGAGCTGTTTTTT.

The rearrangement uses TRBV4-2 and TRBJ1-2; no clear D gene. The V gene lost 1 base and the J gene lost 12 bases, with 15 bases spanning the gap. Germline V gene sequence: CDR1 LGHNA, CDR2 YNFKEQ. The CDR3 is 13 amino acids. The CDR3 region has the DNA TGTGCCAGCAGCCAAGCGGCAACAACCGTGCACACCTTC. Its translation: CASSQAATTVHTF.

The chain couples TRBV5-1 to TRBJ1-1; TRBD1 is a possible D gene (5 bases). The germline V and J ends were trimmed by 7 bases and 3 bases, with 10 bases remaining between them. This CDR3 region has 12 residues. Germline assignment: CDR1 SGHRS and CDR2 YFSETQ. The CDR3 nucleotides read TGCGCCAGCCGGGGGATGGACACTGAAGCTTTCTTT. Its translation is CASRGMDTEAFF.

The V gene is TRBV4-3, the J gene TRBJ2-7; 9 positions agree with TRBD2. Germline-derived CDR1 and CDR2 are LGHNA and YSLEER. V was clipped by 0 bases and J by 2 bases; unmatched bases: 8. This CDR3 spans 17 amino acids. The CDR3 protein is CASSQDLLAGSTYEQYF. The CDR3 bases are TGCGCCAGCAGCCAAGATCTTCTAGCGGGATCGACCTACGAGCAGTACTTC.

The gene calls are TRBV6-1 and TRBJ1-5, with D unresolved. CDR1 is MNHNS and CDR2 is SASEGT in the germline V gene. The V gene lost 5 bases and the J gene lost 0 bases, with 14 bases spanning the gap. The length of the CDR3 is 16 residues. CDR3 sequence (DNA): TGTGCCAGCAGTCGAATCCTAGTATATAGCAATCAGCCCCAGCATTTT. This gives the protein CASSRILVYSNQPQHF.

This clonotype was found a few times. J is TRBJ1-5 and V is TRBV10-3; maybe TRBD1 (6 bases). CDR3 length: 15 residues. The germline gives CDR1 ENHRY, CDR2 SYGVKD. V lost 0 bases and J 7 bases, leaving 13 bases between the germline ends. Here the CDR3 reads CAISESTGSVQPQHF. CDR3 sequence (DNA): TGTGCCATCAGTGAGTCAACAGGGTCGGTCCAGCCCCAGCATTTT.

Here the CDR3 reads CARLFVDRGHYGLAEAFF. CDR3 DNA sequence: TGTGCCAGACTCTTCGTGGACAGGGGGCATTATGGTTTGGCTGAAGCTTTCTTT. V usage is TRBV2 and J usage is TRBJ1-1; 11 bases match TRBD1. The CDR3 is made up of 18 amino acids. The ends lost 9 bases at V and 6 bases at J; junction bases unmatched: 21. The V gene's germline CDR1 is SNHLY and CDR2 FYNNEI.

As for this clonotype: A junction end diverges from the germline sequence, so it may reflect a read error. The CDR3 region has the DNA TGTGCTAGCAGCCAAACTACCTACCAAGAGACCCAGTACTTC. It specifies CASSQTTYQETQYF. This rearrangement joins TRBV7-7 to TRBJ2-5, with D hard to call. The germline CDR1 and CDR2 sequences are SSHAT and FNYEAQ (reference sequence). CDR3 size: 14 residues.

The rearrangement uses TRBV7-9 and TRBJ2-1; D remains ambiguous. CDR1 is SEHNR, CDR2 FQNEAQ, per germline (reference sequence). The CDR3 spans 17 residues. V lost 3 bases, J lost 7 bases, and 22 bases lay in between. The CDR3 nucleotides are TGTGCCAGCAGCTTCCCATTGATGACCGTAGGTGGTAATGAGCAGTTCTTC. Residues: CASSFPLMTVGGNEQFF. Filled out from reference TRBV7-9 and TRBJ2-1, the complete variable domain reads DTGVSQNPRHKITKRGQNVTFRCDPISEHNRLYWYRQTLGQGPEFLTYFQNEAQLEKSRLLSDRFSAERPKGSFSTLEIQRTEQGDSAMYLCASSFPLMTVGGNEQFFGPGTRLTVL.

The rearrangement uses TRBV15 and TRBJ1-4; D remains unclear. Germline values: CDR1 LNHNV, CDR2 YYDKDF (reference sequence). The V end was cut by 8 bases, the J end by 4 bases, with 17 bases between. The CDR3 runs to 15 residues. The DNA of the CDR3 is TGTGCCACCGTCGGCGGGGTGCTTCGTAATGAAAAACTGTTTTTT. Its translation: CATVGGVLRNEKLFF.

This clonotype was picked up a small number of times. This chain uses TRBV11-2 with TRBJ1-2; possibly TRBD1 for D (5 bases). Germline V gene lookup returns CDR1 SGHAT and CDR2 FQNNGV. There are 18 residues in the CDR3. V was shortened by 5 bases and J by 0 bases, with 22 bases between the two germline ends. CDR3 in amino acids: CASSRFLHPTETNYGYTF. DNA of the CDR3: TGTGCCAGCAGCCGATTTCTCCACCCGACAGAGACTAACTATGGCTACACCTTC.

This clonotype showed up just a few times. The V call is TRBV18, the J call TRBJ2-1; TRBD1 aligns across 7 bases. CDR1 is KGHSH and CDR2 is LQKENI in the germline V gene. This CDR3 region has 17 residues. Trimming cost V 1 base and J 8 bases; bases outside gene matches: 14. The CDR3 sequence is CASSPLPGQAPKDEQFF. The CDR3 coding sequence is TGTGCCAGCTCACCACTACCCGGACAGGCCCCCAAGGATGAGCAGTTCTTC.

Only one count was recorded for this clonotype. V gene TRBV18 combines with J gene TRBJ2-2; perhaps TRBD2 as D (5 bases). The V gene lost 2 bases and the J gene lost 5 bases, with 9 bases spanning the gap. This CDR3 has 14 amino acids. Per the germline V gene, CDR1 is KGHSH and CDR2 is LQKENI. The CDR3 DNA follows: TGTGCCAGCTCACCAGGGCCGGGGACCGGGGAGCTGTTTTTT. It translates to CASSPGPGTGELFF.

CDR3 sequence (DNA): TGCAGTGCTAGAGCTGCAGAGGGCCGAGGACAGCCCCAGCATTTT. The encoded protein is CSARAAEGRGQPQHF. The chain links TRBV20-1 to TRBJ1-5, with D hard to call. V shed 1 base and J shed 7 bases, with 17 bases lying between them. The CDR3 is made up of 15 amino acids. Germline values: CDR1 DFQATT, CDR2 SNEGSKA (reference sequence).

This clonotype was seen at least ten times. This chain links TRBV7-9 with TRBJ2-7; the D gene is possibly TRBD2 (6 bases). Trimming cost V 0 bases and J 2 bases, with 11 bases left between them. This CDR3 is built from 15 residues. Germline CDR1 SEHNR, CDR2 FQNEAQ (reference sequence). The CDR3 reads CASSLASGGTYEQYF. In DNA, the CDR3 is TGTGCCAGCAGCTTAGCATCCGGGGGTACCTACGAGCAGTACTTC.

Here the CDR3 DNA reads TGTGCCAGCAGCGTTGGACAGGGGAATGAGCAGTTCTTC. As protein: CASSVGQGNEQFF. J is TRBJ2-1 and V is TRBV9; 9 bases agree with TRBD1. Germline lookup yields CDR1 SGDLS and CDR2 YYNGEE. CDR3 length: 13 residues. With V trimmed by 2 bases and J by 7 bases, 1 base remained unmatched.

The genes are TRBV5-1 and TRBJ2-5; D is uncertain. The CDR3 covers 12 residues. V was pared by 1 base and J by 10 bases, with 11 bases between. Per germline, CDR1 SGHRS and CDR2 YFSETQ. This CDR3 reads CASSLTPRVQYF. The DNA for the CDR3 is TGCGCCAGCAGCTTGACCCCCCGGGTCCAGTACTTC.

This sequence joins TRBV5-8 and TRBJ1-5; D ambiguous. The V and J ends lost 2 bases and 7 bases respectively, with 1 base between them. CDR3 length equals 10 residues. The germline V gene encodes CDR1 SGHTS and CDR2 YDEGEE. The CDR3 sequence: CASSFQPQHF. The CDR3 nucleotides are TGTGCCAGCAGCTTCCAGCCCCAGCATTTT.

V usage is TRBV10-3 and J usage is TRBJ2-3; TRBD2 matches at 8 bases. The CDR3 sequence is 17 residues long. V trimming: 0 bases; J trimming: 0 bases; junction bases outside the gene matches: 5. The germline V gene has CDR1 ENHRY and CDR2 SYGVKD. CDR3 in DNA: TGTGCCATCAGTGAGTCGGAGCGGGAGCGGAGCACAGATACGCAGTATTTT. Its translation: CAISESERERSTDTQYF.

In DNA, the CDR3 is TGTGCCAGCAGCTCCCTCGGGGTTGAGACCCAGTACTTC. This codes for CASSSLGVETQYF. V and J are TRBV5-5 and TRBJ2-5, with a weak D call TRBD2 (5 bases). The germline V and J ends were trimmed by 3 bases and 5 bases, with 11 bases remaining between them. CDR3 size: 13 residues. Per germline, CDR1 SGHKS and CDR2 YYEKEE (reference sequence).

This clonotype was detected many times. The chain has TRBV6-1 and TRBJ2-3; TRBD2 agrees at 9 bases. The CDR3 has 14 amino acids. CDR1 and CDR2 (germline): MNHNS, SASEGT. V shed 4 bases, J shed 2 bases, and the junction held 1 base outside the gene matches. The CDR3 region has the DNA TGTGCCAGCAGTGGCGGGAGGGCCACAGATACGCAGTATTTT. Amino acids: CASSGGRATDTQYF.

This clonotype was seen ten or more times. V is TRBV28 and J is TRBJ1-1; maybe TRBD1 (5 bases). Germline CDR1 MDHEN, CDR2 SYDVKM. The CDR3 consists of 14 residues. The V gene lost 3 bases and the J gene lost 1 base, with 9 bases spanning the gap. The CDR3 reads CASSFFQGNTEAFF. CDR3 bases: TGTGCCAGCAGTTTTTTTCAGGGGAACACTGAAGCTTTCTTT. Drawing the rest from reference TRBV28 and TRBJ1-1, the complete variable domain is DVKVTQSSRYLVKRTGEKVFLECVQDMDHENMFWYRQDPGLGLRLIYFSYDVKMKEKGDIPEGYSVSREKKERFSLILESASTNQTSMYLCASSFFQGNTEAFFGQGTRLTVV.

The chain combines TRBV20-1 with TRBJ1-2, with D uncertain. The CDR3 is 15 residues long. Germline CDR1 is DFQATT and CDR2 is SNEGSKA (reference sequence). Trimming removed 6 bases from V and 4 bases from J, with 21 bases in between. The CDR3 spells CSALEAGSEVYGYTF. The CDR3 region has the DNA TGCAGTGCCCTTGAGGCCGGCTCCGAGGTCTATGGCTACACCTTC.

This clonotype was seen only once. The chain uses TRBV7-6 and TRBJ1-3; unclear D gene. The germline CDR1 and CDR2 sequences are SGHVS and FNYEAQ. This CDR3 region has 17 residues. V was cut by 4 bases and J by 4 bases, with 20 bases left in between. The CDR3 reads CASSSWTGAVRGNTIYF. As DNA, the CDR3 is TGTGCCAGCAGCTCGTGGACGGGTGCAGTGAGAGGAAACACCATATATTTT.

The CDR3 spells CSARGWTVPNTGELFF. The CDR3, as DNA: TGCAGTGCTAGAGGGTGGACAGTACCGAACACCGGGGAGCTGTTTTTT. The genes are TRBV20-1 and TRBJ2-2; D perhaps matches TRBD1 (6 bases). Per the germline V gene, CDR1 is DFQATT and CDR2 is SNEGSKA (reference sequence). Trimming shortened V by 1 base and J by 0 bases, and 12 bases separated the two germline ends. The CDR3 runs to 16 residues.

In its sample, this clonotype ranks as medium-sized. V usage is TRBV12-3 or TRBV12-4 and J usage is TRBJ1-2; 7 bases are shared with TRBD1. V lost 6 bases to trimming and J lost 12 bases; unmatched junction nucleotides: 10. The CDR3 has 12 residues. CDR3 protein: CASRPTGAVDTF. CDR3 nucleotide sequence: TGTGCCAGCAGGCCCACAGGGGCGGTGGACACCTTC.

This clonotype was observed a handful of times. The chain recombines TRBV27 with TRBJ2-7, with 14 positions matching TRBD2. This CDR3 comprises 16 residues. Trimming took 5 bases from V and 7 from J; bases not matched to a gene: 10. Germline V gene data show CDR1 as MNHEY and CDR2 as SMNVEV (reference sequence). CDR3 amino acids: CASSLGTSGRGMEQYF. In DNA, the CDR3 is TGTGCCAGCAGTCTCGGGACTAGCGGGAGAGGAATGGAGCAGTACTTC.